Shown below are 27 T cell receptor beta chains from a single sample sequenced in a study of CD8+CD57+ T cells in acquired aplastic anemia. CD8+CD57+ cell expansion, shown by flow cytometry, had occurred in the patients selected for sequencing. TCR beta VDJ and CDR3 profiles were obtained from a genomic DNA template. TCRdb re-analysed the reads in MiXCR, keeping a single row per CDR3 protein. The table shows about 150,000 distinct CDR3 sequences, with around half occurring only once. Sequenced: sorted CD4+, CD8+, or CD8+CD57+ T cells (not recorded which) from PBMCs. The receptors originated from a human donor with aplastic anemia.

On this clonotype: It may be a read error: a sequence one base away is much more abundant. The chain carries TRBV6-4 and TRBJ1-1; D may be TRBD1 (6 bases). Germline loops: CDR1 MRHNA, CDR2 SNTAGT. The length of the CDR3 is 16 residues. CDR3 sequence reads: CASSGAGGSTNTGAFF. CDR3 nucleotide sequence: TGTGCCAGCAGTGGTGCGGGGGGCTCTACGAACACTGGAGCTTTCTTT.

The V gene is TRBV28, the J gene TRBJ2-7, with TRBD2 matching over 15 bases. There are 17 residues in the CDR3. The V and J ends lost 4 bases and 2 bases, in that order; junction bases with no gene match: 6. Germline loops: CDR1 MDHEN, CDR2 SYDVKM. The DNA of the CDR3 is TGTGCCAGCAGTTCACTAGGGACTAGCGGGAGGCCCTACGAGCAGTACTTC. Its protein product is CASSSLGTSGRPYEQYF.

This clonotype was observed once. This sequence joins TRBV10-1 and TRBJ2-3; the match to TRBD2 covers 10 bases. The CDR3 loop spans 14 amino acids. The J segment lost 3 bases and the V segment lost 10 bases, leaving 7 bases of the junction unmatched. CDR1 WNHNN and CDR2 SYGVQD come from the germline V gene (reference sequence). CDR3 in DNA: TGCGCCACCAGCGGGAGGGCCCCAACAGATACGCAGTATTTT. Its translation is CATSGRAPTDTQYF.

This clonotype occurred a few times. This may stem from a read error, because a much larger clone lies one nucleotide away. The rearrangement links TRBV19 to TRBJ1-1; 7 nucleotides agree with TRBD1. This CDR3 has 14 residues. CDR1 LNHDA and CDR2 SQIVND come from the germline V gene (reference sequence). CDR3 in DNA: TGTGCCAGTAGTATTGCCCCGACAGGGACTGAAGTTTTCTTT. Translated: CASSIAPTGTEVFF.

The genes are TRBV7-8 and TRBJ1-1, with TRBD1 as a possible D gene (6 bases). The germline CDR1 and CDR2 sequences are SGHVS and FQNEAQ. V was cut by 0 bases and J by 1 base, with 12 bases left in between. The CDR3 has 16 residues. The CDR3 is CASSLASGAENTEAFF. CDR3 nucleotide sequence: TGTGCCAGCAGCTTAGCCTCGGGGGCGGAGAACACTGAAGCTTTCTTT.

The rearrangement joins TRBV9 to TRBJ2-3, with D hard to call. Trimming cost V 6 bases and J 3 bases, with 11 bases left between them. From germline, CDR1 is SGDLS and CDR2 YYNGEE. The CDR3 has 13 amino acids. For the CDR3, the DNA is TGTGCCAGCAACGCTAGTCCGACAGATACGCAGTATTTT. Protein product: CASNASPTDTQYF.

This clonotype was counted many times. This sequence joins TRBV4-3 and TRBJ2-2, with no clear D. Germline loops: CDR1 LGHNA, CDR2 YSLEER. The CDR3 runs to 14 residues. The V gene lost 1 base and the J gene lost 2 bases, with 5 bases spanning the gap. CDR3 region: CASSQGSNTGELFF. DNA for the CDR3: TGCGCCAGCAGCCAAGGGTCAAACACCGGGGAGCTGTTTTTT.

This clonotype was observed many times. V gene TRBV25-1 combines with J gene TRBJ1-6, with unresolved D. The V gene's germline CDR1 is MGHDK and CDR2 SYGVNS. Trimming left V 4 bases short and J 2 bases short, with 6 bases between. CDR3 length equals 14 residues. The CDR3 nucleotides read TGTGCCAGCAGTGGGGCTGCCTATAATTCACCCCTCCACTTT. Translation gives CASSGAAYNSPLHF.

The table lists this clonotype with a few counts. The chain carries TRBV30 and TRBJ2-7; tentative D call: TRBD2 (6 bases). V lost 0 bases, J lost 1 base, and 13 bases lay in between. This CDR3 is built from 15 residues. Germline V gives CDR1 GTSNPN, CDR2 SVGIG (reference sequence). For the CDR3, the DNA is TGTGCCTGGAGTGTACCGTGGGAGGTATCCTACGAGCAGTACTTC. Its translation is CAWSVPWEVSYEQYF. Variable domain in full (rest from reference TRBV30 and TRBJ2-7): SQTIHQWPATLVQPVGSPLSLECTVEGTSNPNLYWYRQAAGRGLQLLFYSVGIGQISSEVPQNLSASRPQDRQFILSSKKLLLSDSGFYLCAWSVPWEVSYEQYFGPGTRLTVT.

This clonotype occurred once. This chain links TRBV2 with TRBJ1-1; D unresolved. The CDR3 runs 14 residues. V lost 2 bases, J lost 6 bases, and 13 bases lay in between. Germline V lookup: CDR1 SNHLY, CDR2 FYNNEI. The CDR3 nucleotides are TGTGCCAGCAGTGAATGGAGGGAACTGTCTGAAGCTTTCTTT. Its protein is CASSEWRELSEAFF. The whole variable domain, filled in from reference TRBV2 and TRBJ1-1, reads EPEVTQTPSHQVTQMGQEVILRCVPISNHLYFYWYRQILGQKVEFLVSFYNNEISEKSEIFDDQFSVERPDGSNFTLKIRSTKLEDSAMYFCASSEWRELSEAFFGQGTRLTVV.

CDR3 bases: TGTGCCACCAGTGATGCTACCGGGACAGGGGCCTACAATGAGCAGTTCTTC. The encoded protein is CATSDATGTGAYNEQFF. The V and J genes are TRBV24-1 and TRBJ2-1; 10 bases line up with TRBD1. Trimming at V came to 3 bases and at J to 2 bases, leaving 6 bases not matched to a gene. CDR3 size: 17 residues. In germline, CDR1 is KGHDR, CDR2 SFDVKD.

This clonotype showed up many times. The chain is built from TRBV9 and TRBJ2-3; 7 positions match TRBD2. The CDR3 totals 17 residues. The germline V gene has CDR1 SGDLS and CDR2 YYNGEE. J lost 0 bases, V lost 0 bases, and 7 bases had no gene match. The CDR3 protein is CASSVVREGDSTDTQYF. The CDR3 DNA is TGTGCCAGCAGCGTAGTAAGGGAGGGAGACAGCACAGATACGCAGTATTTT.

For the CDR3, the DNA is TGTGCCAGCAAGCGGACAGGGTCAAAGTATTTT. Its protein product is CASKRTGSKYF. The rearrangement links TRBV12-3 or TRBV12-4 to TRBJ2-3, with TRBD1 matching 8 bases. This CDR3 has 11 amino acids. V lost 7 bases, J lost 13 bases, and 7 bases stayed unmatched.

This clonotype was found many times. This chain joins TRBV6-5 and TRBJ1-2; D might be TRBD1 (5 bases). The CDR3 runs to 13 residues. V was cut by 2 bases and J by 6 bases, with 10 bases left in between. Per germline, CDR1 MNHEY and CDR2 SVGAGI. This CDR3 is CASSYAEGNGYTF. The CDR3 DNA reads TGTGCCAGCAGTTACGCGGAGGGGAATGGCTACACCTTC.

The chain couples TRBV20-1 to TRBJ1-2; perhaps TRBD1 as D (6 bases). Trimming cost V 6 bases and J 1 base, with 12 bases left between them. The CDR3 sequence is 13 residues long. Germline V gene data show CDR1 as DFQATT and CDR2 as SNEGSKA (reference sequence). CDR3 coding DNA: TGCAGTGCCAGGGGAGAGGGTAACTATGGCTACACCTTC. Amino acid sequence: CSARGEGNYGYTF.

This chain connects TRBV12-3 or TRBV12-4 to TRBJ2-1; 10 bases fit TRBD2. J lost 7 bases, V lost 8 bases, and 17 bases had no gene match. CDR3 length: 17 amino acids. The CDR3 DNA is TGTGCCAGCCAAACGAGGCTAACTAGCGGGGAATCAAATGAGCAGTTCTTC. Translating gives CASQTRLTSGESNEQFF.

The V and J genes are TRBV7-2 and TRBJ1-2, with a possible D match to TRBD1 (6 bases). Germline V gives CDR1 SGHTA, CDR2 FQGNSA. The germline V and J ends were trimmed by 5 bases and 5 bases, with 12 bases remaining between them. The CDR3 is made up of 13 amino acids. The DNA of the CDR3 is TGTGCCAGCAGCCTGGGACACTTGTATGGCTACACCTTC. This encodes CASSLGHLYGYTF. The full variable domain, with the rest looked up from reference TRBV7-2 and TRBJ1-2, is GAGVSQSPSNKVTEKGKDVELRCDPISGHTALYWYRQSLGQGLEFLIYFQGNSAPDKSGLPSDRFSAERTGGSVSTLTIQRTQQEDSAVYLCASSLGHLYGYTFGSGTRLTVV.

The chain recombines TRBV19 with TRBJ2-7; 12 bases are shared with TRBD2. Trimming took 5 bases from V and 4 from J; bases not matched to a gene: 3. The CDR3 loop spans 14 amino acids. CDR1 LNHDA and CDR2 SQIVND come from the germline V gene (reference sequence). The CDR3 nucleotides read TGTGCCAGTAGTCAGACTAGCGGGGGATACGAGCAGTACTTC. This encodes CASSQTSGGYEQYF.

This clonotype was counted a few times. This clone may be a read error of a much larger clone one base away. The CDR3 region is CASIISPNEQLF. CDR3 coding DNA: TGCGCCAGCATCATCAGCCCCAATGAGCAGCTCTTC. This chain connects TRBV5-1 to TRBJ2-1; no definite D call. There are 12 residues in the CDR3. CDR1 is SGHRS and CDR2 is YFSETQ in the germline V gene.

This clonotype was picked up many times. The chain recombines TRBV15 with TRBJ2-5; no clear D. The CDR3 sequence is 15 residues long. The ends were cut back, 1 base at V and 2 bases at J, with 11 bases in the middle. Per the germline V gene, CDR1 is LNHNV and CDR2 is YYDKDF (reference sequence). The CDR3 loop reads CATSRGAREQETQYF. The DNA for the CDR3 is TGTGCCACCAGCAGAGGAGCAAGGGAACAAGAGACCCAGTACTTC.

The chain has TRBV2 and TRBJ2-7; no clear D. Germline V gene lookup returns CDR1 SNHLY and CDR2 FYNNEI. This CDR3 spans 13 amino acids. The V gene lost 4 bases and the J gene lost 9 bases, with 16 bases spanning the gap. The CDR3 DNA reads TGTGCCAGCAGTGGCGCGGTACGAGACCTGCAGTACTTC. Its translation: CASSGAVRDLQYF.

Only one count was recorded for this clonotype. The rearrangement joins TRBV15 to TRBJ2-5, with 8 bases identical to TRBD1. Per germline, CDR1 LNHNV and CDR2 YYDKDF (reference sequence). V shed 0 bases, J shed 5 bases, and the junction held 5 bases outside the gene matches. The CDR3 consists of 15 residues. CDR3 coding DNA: TGTGCCACCAGCAGAGATTCAGGGGGCGGGGAGACCCAGTACTTC. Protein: CATSRDSGGGETQYF.

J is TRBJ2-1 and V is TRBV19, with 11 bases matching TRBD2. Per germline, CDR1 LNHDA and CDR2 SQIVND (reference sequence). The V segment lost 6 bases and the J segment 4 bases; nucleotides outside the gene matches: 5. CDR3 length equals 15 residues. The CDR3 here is CASRELAGAYNEQFF. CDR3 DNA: TGTGCCAGTAGGGAACTAGCGGGAGCTTACAATGAGCAGTTCTTC.

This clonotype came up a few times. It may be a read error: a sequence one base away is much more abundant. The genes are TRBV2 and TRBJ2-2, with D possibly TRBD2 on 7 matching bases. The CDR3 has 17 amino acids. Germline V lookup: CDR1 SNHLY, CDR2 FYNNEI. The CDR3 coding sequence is TGTGCCAGCAGTGTCGTCGGGGGGCAGGTGAACACCTGGGAGCTGTTTTTT. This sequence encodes CASSVVGGQVNTWELFF.

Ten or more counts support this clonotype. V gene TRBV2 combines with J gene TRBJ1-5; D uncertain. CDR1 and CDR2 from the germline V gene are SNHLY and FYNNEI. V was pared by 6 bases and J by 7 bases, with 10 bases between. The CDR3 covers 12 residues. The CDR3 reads CASSLGVQPQHF. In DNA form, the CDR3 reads TGTGCCAGCAGCCTCGGGGTCCAGCCCCAGCATTTT.

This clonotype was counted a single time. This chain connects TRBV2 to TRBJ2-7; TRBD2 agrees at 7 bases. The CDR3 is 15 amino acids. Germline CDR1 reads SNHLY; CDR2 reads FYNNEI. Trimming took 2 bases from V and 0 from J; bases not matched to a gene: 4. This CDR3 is CASSETRGISYEQYF. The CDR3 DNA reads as TGTGCCAGCAGTGAAACGCGGGGGATCTCCTACGAGCAGTACTTC.

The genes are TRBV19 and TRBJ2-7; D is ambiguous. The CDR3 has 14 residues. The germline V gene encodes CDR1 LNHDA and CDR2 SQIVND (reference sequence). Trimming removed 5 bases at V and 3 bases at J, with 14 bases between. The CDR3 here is CASSSTPMNYEQYF. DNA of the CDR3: TGTGCCAGTAGTTCAACCCCTATGAACTACGAGCAGTACTTC.